Detailed here is one T cell receptor (beta chain). Its target is not known. This sample stems from a study of shared clonotypes between healthy human individuals. Findings and caveats of the study: The four-donor shared clonotypes exceeded non-shared clonotypes in generation probability, with non-shared ones scoring lower.

V dropped 5 bases and J dropped 2 bases, with 16 bases sitting between them. The CDR3 spans 15 residues. Per the germline V gene, CDR1 is MNHNS and CDR2 is SASEGT. Method: immunoSEQ multiplex PCR; TCRdb's copy keeps in-frame clones and lacks some. The sample consists of 2.5 million or so clones, about 92% of them appearing once. The specimen sequenced was naive CD4+ T cells sorted from blood. Subset specified: CD45RA+ positively selected. The chain links TRBV6-1 to TRBJ2-7; the D gene could be TRBD1 or TRBD2 (5 bases each). The sequence derives from a man aged 18 to 35 in good health. The CDR3 DNA is TGTGCCAGCAGTCAGATGGGACGGGCCCCCTACGAGCAGTACTTC. It encodes CASSQMGRAPYEQYF.